This T cell receptor beta chain was identified during a study of cytomegalovirus exposure and HLA in healthy donors. Findings and limits, study-wide: Reports described diagnosis of cytomegalovirus status by the classifier as highly specific and sensitive. The study flagged some 170 TCR beta chains as cytomegalovirus-associated.

About this clone: Its target is unknown.

CDR1 SGHVS and CDR2 FNYEAQ come from the germline V gene. Trimming took 4 bases from V and 6 from J, leaving 9 bases between them. The CDR3 consists of 12 residues. The PCR ran on 60 Vbeta and 13 Jbeta primers. Repertoires were generated with immunoSEQ multiplex PCR, while TCRdb's copy carries only in-frame clones and drops some. The sample table sets out tens of thousands of clones. The chain has TRBV7-6 and TRBJ1-1; D remains ambiguous. The sequence was collected from a woman aged 30 to 39 in good health and CMV-seropositive. The sequencing sample was made of PBMCs. The CDR3 sequence: CASSSRWAEAFF. CDR3 bases: TGTGCCAGCAGCTCTAGATGGGCTGAAGCTTTCTTT.